Described below is a single T cell receptor (beta chain) sequence and its context. Per germline, CDR1 MNHEY and CDR2 SVGAGI. This CDR3 region has 13 residues. Trimming shortened V by 4 bases and J by 6 bases, and 13 bases separated the two germline ends. The assay was immunoSEQ multiplex PCR, and TCRdb's table has in-frame clones only and misses some. The sample has some 100,000 clones; almost 75% are singletons. This sample was taken from a study of CD8 T cell repertoires and HIV-1 epitope variants. Sequencing used uncultured baseline CD8+ T cells from peripheral blood mononuclear cells (PBMCs). The chain recombines TRBV6-5 with TRBJ2-7; perhaps TRBD2 as D (5 bases). This clonotype was sampled from a male donor with HIV. The CDR3 is CASSSPPGSEQYF. CDR3 nucleotide sequence: TGTGCCAGCAGTTCACCCCCGGGGAGCGAGCAGTACTTC.